These T cell receptor beta chains were read from a single sample in a study of cytomegalovirus exposure and HLA in healthy donors. TCRdb's copy holds only in-frame clones and misses some; the assay was immunoSEQ multiplex PCR. Here the sample spans some 110,000 clones, approximately 76% being singletons. Material: PBMCs. Receptors were obtained from a man aged 50 or older in good health and CMV-seropositive. The CDR3 runs from the conserved cysteine through the conserved F or W.

v_gene | CDR3aa
TRBV27 | CASSPNLGRDTSYEQYF
TRBV21-1 | CASSINRHF
TRBV6-1 | CASSRDRSNYGYTF
TRBV21-1 | CASTRLGGISEQYF
TRBV7-9 | CASSLVGPGVTEAFF
TRBV7-9 | CASSSDRLEQYF
TRBV19 | CASSNQGKGNEQFF
TRBV7-9 | CASSLNDFGTTEAFF
TRBV13 | CASSPTDRVYEQYF
TRBV28 | CASSLAGGGSYTEAFF
TRBV4-1 | CASSQGTPNTEAFF
TRBV7-9 | CASSPGTENEKLFF
TRBV9 | CASSATTEGGPEQYF
TRBV7-2 | CASSFAGGTDTQYF
TRBV6-4 | CASGGRGSGATNEKLFF
TRBV29-1 | CSTRQGNYGYTF
TRBV15 | CATSREATNEKLFF
TRBV7-8 | CASSLDPNGGITDTQYF
TRBV27 | CASRTSGRRAYEQYF
TRBV10-3 | CAISAREQETQYF
TRBV7-9 | CASSLVEGRANGYTF
TRBV9 | CASSGTGAAGNTIYF
TRBV11-3 | CASSPTANYGYTF
TRBV5-8 | CASSTGLTFSNQPQHF
TRBV5-4 | CASARTSIKLGTGELFF
TRBV29-1 | CSVGSGYYNEQFF
TRBV4-3 | CASSQEGLLNEKLFF
TRBV28 | CASSSATTTNEKLFF
TRBV6-4 | CASSDSTGNKAYEQYF
TRBV7-8 | CASSRIRGYNEQFF
TRBV7-6 | CASIPRESGNTEAFF
TRBV29-1 | CSPRDSNSGANVLTF
TRBV2 | CASSEKGGGNEQFF
TRBV4-3 | CASSQEPGQGTGGYTF
TRBV5-1 | CASSFTSGRAYAGELFF
TRBV28 | CASSLLRDSSYEQYF
TRBV4-1 | CASSQEGSGRSNEQFF
TRBV5-1 | CASSLSGLAPSGELFF
TRBV7-9 | CASSRVGLWDEQFF
TRBV10-3 | CAIRAGTDYNEQFF
TRBV11-1 | CASSLLTGAAGQPQHF
TRBV7-6 | CASSPTSGKRETQYF
TRBV11-3 | CASSLDFSEAFF
TRBV5-1 | CASSWGTSGGYNEQFF
TRBV15 | CATSRVPRGGGWETQYF
TRBV2 | CASSEVSGAPGTQYF
TRBV6-6 | CASSYSGGAGDTQYF
TRBV29-1 | CSASGTPSLAKNIQYF
TRBV21-1 | CASSKKGTGRISPLHF
TRBV10-2 | CASNSGEGRLDGYTF